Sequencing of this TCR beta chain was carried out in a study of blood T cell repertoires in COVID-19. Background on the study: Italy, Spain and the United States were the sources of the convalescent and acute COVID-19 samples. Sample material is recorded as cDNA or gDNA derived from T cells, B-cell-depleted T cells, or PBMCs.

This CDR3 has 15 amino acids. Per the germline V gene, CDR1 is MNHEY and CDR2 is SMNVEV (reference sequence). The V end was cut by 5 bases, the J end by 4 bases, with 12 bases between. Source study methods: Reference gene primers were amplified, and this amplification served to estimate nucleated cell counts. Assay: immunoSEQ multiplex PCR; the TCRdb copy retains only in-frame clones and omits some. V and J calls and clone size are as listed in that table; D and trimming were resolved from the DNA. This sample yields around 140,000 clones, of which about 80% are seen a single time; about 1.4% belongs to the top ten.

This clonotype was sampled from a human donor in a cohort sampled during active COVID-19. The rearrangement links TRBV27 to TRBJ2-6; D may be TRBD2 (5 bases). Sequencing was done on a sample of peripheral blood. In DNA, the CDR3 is TGTGCCAGCAGTCTATACTCGGGAGGGGCCAACGTCCTGACTTTC. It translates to CASSLYSGGANVLTF.